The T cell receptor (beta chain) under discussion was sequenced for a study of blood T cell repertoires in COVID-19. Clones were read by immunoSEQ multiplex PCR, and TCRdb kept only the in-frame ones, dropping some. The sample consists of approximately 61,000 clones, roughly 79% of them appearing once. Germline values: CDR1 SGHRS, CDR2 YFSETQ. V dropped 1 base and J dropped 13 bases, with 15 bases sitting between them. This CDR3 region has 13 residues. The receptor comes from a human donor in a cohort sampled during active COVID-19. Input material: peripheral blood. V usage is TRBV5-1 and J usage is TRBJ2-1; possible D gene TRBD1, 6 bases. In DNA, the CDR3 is TGCGCCAGCAGCTTGCGGGACCGAGGGGGACAGTTCTTC. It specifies CASSLRDRGGQFF. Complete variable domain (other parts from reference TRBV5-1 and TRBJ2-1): KAGVTQTPRYLIKTRGQQVTLSCSPISGHRSVSWYQQTPGQGLQFLFEYFSETQRNKGNFPGRFSGRQFSNSRSEMNVSTLELGDSALYLCASSLRDRGGQFFGPGTRLTVL.